This entry lists 18 T cell receptor beta chains sequenced from one sample in a study of OX40 agonist ivuxolimab in advanced cancers. TCRdb's copy holds only in-frame clones and misses some; the assay was immunoSEQ multiplex PCR. Counted here are about 64,000 clones, around 90% occurring once; the ten biggest clones make up roughly 3%. This specimen consisted of CD4+ or CD8+ T cells sorted from blood, obtained in a trial of the OX40 agonist ivuxolimab. These receptors were taken from an adult with an advanced solid tumor such as melanoma, head and neck, liver or kidney cancer.

This chain connects TRBV4-1 to TRBJ2-5, with unresolved D. The CDR3 is 13 residues long. Germline CDR1 is MGHRA and CDR2 is YSYEKL. The germline V and J ends were trimmed by 2 bases and 5 bases, with 9 bases remaining between them. The CDR3 sequence: CASSQLVGETQYF. The CDR3 DNA reads as TGCGCCAGCAGCCAACTAGTCGGGGAGACCCAGTACTTC.

This chain joins TRBV14 and TRBJ1-2; D call uncertain. The germline CDR1 and CDR2 sequences are SGHDN and FVKESK. The CDR3 is 13 residues long. Trimming removed 1 base from V and 3 bases from J, with 6 bases in between. In DNA, the CDR3 is TGTGCCAGCAGCCAAGTGACCGACTATGGCTACACCTTC. Amino acid sequence: CASSQVTDYGYTF.

This clone was seen only a few times. The rearrangement links TRBV30 to TRBJ2-5; TRBD2 aligns across 7 bases. The CDR3 length is 15 residues. V trimming: 4 bases; J trimming: 4 bases; junction bases outside the gene matches: 12. Germline V gene sequence: CDR1 GTSNPN, CDR2 SVGIG (reference sequence). The CDR3 sequence is CAWTPLPGRGETQYF. As DNA, the CDR3 is TGTGCCTGGACCCCACTACCGGGGAGGGGAGAGACCCAGTACTTC.

The genes are TRBV28 and TRBJ1-1; weak D call: TRBD1 (5 bases). The CDR3 length is 15 residues. The ends were cut back, 6 bases at V and 3 bases at J, with 17 bases in the middle. Germline V lookup: CDR1 MDHEN, CDR2 SYDVKM. CDR3 DNA sequence: TGTGCCAGCAGCCCCCACCAGACAGTGCACACTGAAGCTTTCTTT. Translating it yields CASSPHQTVHTEAFF.

This chain joins TRBV6-1 and TRBJ2-3; 7 positions agree with TRBD1. The CDR3 loop spans 12 amino acids. Germline V gives CDR1 MNHNS, CDR2 SASEGT. The junction had 8 bases not matched to a gene; V was cut back by 7 bases and J by 10 bases. This chain's CDR3 is CASTRTGEPQYF. DNA of the CDR3: TGTGCCAGCACCCGAACAGGGGAGCCGCAGTATTTT.

The V and J genes are TRBV30 and TRBJ2-5; 7 nucleotides match TRBD1. V lost 1 base and J lost 7; bases outside the gene matches: 12. This CDR3 region has 15 residues. CDR1 and CDR2 (germline): GTSNPN, SVGIG (reference sequence). This CDR3 reads CAWSGGQASMGTQYF. The CDR3 nucleotides are TGTGCCTGGAGTGGTGGACAGGCCTCTATGGGGACCCAGTACTTC.

V is TRBV30 and J is TRBJ2-7; D may be TRBD1 (5 bases). V lost 2 bases and J 6 bases, leaving 20 bases between the germline ends. CDR1 is GTSNPN, CDR2 SVGIG, per germline (reference sequence). This CDR3 is 15 amino acids long. The CDR3 loop is CAWSKFPRMGLEQYF. CDR3 nucleotide sequence: TGTGCCTGGAGTAAATTTCCCCGGATGGGGCTCGAGCAGTACTTC.

The chain employs TRBV6-6 and TRBJ1-3, with D hard to call. CDR3 length: 12 residues. The ends were cut back, 4 bases at V and 7 bases at J, with 8 bases in the middle. Germline V gene sequence: CDR1 MNHNY, CDR2 SVGAGI (reference sequence). This CDR3 reads CASSFSRNTIYF. The CDR3, as DNA: TGTGCCAGCAGTTTCTCCAGGAACACCATATATTTT.

This clone came up once. This chain uses TRBV6-6 with TRBJ1-3; D is undetermined. The germline V gene has CDR1 MNHNY and CDR2 SVGAGI (reference sequence). The CDR3 extends over 16 amino acids. Trimming took off 0 bases at V and 0 bases at J, with 9 bases between the two ends. This chain's CDR3 is CASSYSSRNSGNTIYF. As DNA, the CDR3 is TGTGCCAGCAGTTACTCGAGTAGAAACTCTGGAAACACCATATATTTT.

This rearrangement joins TRBV9 to TRBJ2-1; possible D gene TRBD1, 6 bases. This CDR3 contains 15 residues. Germline V gene data show CDR1 as SGDLS and CDR2 as YYNGEE. Between the trimmed V and J ends, which lost 3 bases and 4 bases, there was a span of 14 bases. In DNA form, the CDR3 reads TGTGCCAGCAGCGAACAGGGTTTATCTTACAATGAGCAGTTCTTC. Protein sequence: CASSEQGLSYNEQFF.

The chain carries TRBV11-2 and TRBJ2-1; TRBD2 matches at 8 bases. V shed 6 bases and J 3 bases; nucleotides not matched to a gene: 7. This CDR3 comprises 15 residues. CDR1 SGHAT and CDR2 FQNNGV come from the germline V gene. In nucleotides, the CDR3 is TGTGCCAGCAGGCGAGCGGGAGAGGTCTACAATGAGCAGTTCTTC. Its translation: CASRRAGEVYNEQFF.

The chain has TRBV5-6 and TRBJ2-1; possibly TRBD2 for D (6 bases). Germline CDR1 reads SGHDT; CDR2 reads YYEEEE. The CDR3 spans 11 residues. V gave up 0 bases and J gave up 12 bases, with 7 bases separating them. The CDR3 region has the DNA TGTGCCAGCAGCTTGGGGGAGGTGCAGTTCTTC. Translating it yields CASSLGEVQFF.

The gene calls are TRBV10-3 and TRBJ2-1, with 10 positions matching TRBD1. V was pared by 6 bases and J by 0 bases, with 8 bases of the junction left unmatched. The CDR3 consists of 17 residues. Germline V gives CDR1 ENHRY, CDR2 SYGVKD. CDR3 in DNA: TGTGCCATCAGAGAGAATCGGGACAGGGGCTCCTACAATGAGCAGTTCTTC. It codes for CAIRENRDRGSYNEQFF.

V and J are TRBV19 and TRBJ2-7; 11 bases agree with TRBD1. V trimming: 6 bases; J trimming: 4 bases; junction bases outside the gene matches: 5. CDR3 length: 14 amino acids. Germline V gene sequence: CDR1 LNHDA, CDR2 SQIVND (reference sequence). This chain's CDR3 is CASSPRDRGYEQYF. The CDR3, as DNA: TGTGCCAGTAGCCCCAGGGACAGGGGGTACGAGCAGTACTTC. The entire variable domain, with the rest obtained from reference TRBV19 and TRBJ2-7, is as follows: DGGITQSPKYLFRKEGQNVTLSCEQNLNHDAMYWYRQDPGQGLRLIYYSQIVNDFQKGDIAEGYSVSREKKESFPLTVTSAQKNPTAFYLCASSPRDRGYEQYFGPGTRLTVT.

The count of this clone is one. V is TRBV30 and J is TRBJ2-5; 11 positions match TRBD2. The CDR3 has 16 residues. Germline CDR1 reads GTSNPN; CDR2 reads SVGIG (reference sequence). The junction had 11 bases not matched to a gene; V was cut back by 4 bases and J by 4 bases. CDR3 sequence reads: CAWKARLAGGRETQYF. Written as DNA, the CDR3 is TGTGCCTGGAAGGCGCGCCTAGCGGGAGGACGAGAGACCCAGTACTTC.

This CDR3 reads CASSLGDYGYTF. DNA of the CDR3: TGTGCCAGCAGCTTAGGAGACTATGGCTACACCTTC. The chain links TRBV7-2 to TRBJ1-2; D remains ambiguous. Per germline, CDR1 SGHTA and CDR2 FQGNSA. This CDR3 is 12 amino acids long. V lost 1 base, J lost 3 bases, and 3 bases lay in between.

The CDR3 coding sequence is TGCAGCGGGGGACTAGCGCTCGGAGAGACCCAGTACTTC. As protein: CSGGLALGETQYF. The chain joins TRBV29-1 to TRBJ2-5; 10 nucleotides match TRBD2. Unmatched junction bases numbered 6, after V lost 7 bases and J lost 4 bases. Per the germline V gene, CDR1 is SQVTM and CDR2 is ANQGSEA. This CDR3 contains 13 residues.

This clone has only a few counts. The chain combines TRBV13 with TRBJ2-1; TRBD2 matches 10 bases. Germline values: CDR1 PRHDT, CDR2 FYEKMQ (reference sequence). The CDR3 is 15 amino acids. V shed 3 bases and J 8 bases; nucleotides not matched to a gene: 7. CDR3 in amino acids: CASSFYSSGSYEQFF. The CDR3 DNA sequence: TGTGCCAGCAGCTTTTATTCTAGCGGGAGCTATGAGCAGTTCTTC.